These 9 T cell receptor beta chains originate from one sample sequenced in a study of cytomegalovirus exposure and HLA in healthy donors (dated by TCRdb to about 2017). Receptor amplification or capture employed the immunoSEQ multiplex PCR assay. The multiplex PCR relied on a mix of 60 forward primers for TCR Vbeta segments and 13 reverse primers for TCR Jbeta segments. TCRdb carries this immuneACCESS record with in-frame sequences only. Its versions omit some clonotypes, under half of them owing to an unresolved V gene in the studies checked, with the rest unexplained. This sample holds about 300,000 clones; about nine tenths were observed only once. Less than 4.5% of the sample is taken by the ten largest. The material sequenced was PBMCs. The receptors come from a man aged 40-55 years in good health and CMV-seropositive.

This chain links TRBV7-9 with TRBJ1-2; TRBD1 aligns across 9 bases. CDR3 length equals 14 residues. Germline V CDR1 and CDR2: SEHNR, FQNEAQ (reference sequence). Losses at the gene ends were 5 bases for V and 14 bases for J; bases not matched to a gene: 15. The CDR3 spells CASSPRGQGPKETF. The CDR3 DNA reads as TGTGCCAGCAGCCCCCGGGGACAGGGCCCGAAGGAGACCTTC.

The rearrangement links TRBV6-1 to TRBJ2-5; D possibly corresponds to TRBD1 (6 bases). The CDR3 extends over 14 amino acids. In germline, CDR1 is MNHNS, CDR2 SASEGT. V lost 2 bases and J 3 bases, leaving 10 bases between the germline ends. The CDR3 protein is CASSESGAEETQYF. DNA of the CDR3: TGTGCCAGCAGTGAATCAGGGGCGGAAGAGACCCAGTACTTC.

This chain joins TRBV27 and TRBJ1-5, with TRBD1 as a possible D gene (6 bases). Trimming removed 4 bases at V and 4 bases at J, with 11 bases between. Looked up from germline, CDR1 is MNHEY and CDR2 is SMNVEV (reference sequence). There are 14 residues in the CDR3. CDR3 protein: CASSSIGTNQPQHF. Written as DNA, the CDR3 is TGTGCCAGCAGTTCGATAGGGACAAATCAGCCCCAGCATTTT.

CDR3 DNA: TGTGCCAGCGCATCCTTGGGGGGGGTTGGCAATCAGCCCCAGCATTTT. This translates into CASASLGGVGNQPQHF. The rearrangement links TRBV27 to TRBJ1-5; D possibly corresponds to TRBD1 (5 bases). The V and J ends lost 8 bases and 2 bases respectively, with 19 bases between them. The CDR3 is 16 residues long. Germline assignment: CDR1 MNHEY and CDR2 SMNVEV (reference sequence).

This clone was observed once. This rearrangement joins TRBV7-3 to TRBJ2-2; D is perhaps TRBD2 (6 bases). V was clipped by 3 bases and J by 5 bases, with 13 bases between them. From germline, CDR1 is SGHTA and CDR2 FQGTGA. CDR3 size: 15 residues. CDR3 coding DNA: TGTGCCAGCAGCTTGGGCAGGGAGGTTACCGGGGAGCTGTTTTTT. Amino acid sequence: CASSLGREVTGELFF.

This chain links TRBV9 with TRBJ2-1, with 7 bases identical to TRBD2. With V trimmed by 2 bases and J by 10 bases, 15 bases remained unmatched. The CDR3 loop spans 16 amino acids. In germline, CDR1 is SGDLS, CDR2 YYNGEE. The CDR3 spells CASSVIGGGIGMEQFF. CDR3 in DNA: TGTGCCAGCAGCGTGATTGGGGGGGGGATTGGTATGGAGCAGTTCTTC.

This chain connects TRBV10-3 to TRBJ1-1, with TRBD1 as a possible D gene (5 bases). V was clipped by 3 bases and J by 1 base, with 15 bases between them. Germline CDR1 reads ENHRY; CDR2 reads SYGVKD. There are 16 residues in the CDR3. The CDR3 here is CAISEEGVHTNTEAFF. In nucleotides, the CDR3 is TGTGCCATCAGTGAAGAAGGGGTCCATACGAACACTGAAGCTTTCTTT.

The CDR3 region is CATSSDSPLTGELFF. The CDR3 DNA reads TGTGCCACCTCCTCGGACTCGCCCCTCACCGGGGAGCTGTTTTTT. V gene TRBV28 combines with J gene TRBJ2-2; a possible D gene is TRBD2 (5 bases). Trimming left V 10 bases short and J 4 bases short, with 19 bases between. Per the germline V gene, CDR1 is MDHEN and CDR2 is SYDVKM. The CDR3 sequence is 15 residues long. The full variable domain, completed using reference TRBV28 and TRBJ2-2, is DVKVTQSSRYLVKRTGEKVFLECVQDMDHENMFWYRQDPGLGLRLIYFSYDVKMKEKGDIPEGYSVSREKKERFSLILESASTNQTSMYLCATSSDSPLTGELFFGEGSRLTVL.

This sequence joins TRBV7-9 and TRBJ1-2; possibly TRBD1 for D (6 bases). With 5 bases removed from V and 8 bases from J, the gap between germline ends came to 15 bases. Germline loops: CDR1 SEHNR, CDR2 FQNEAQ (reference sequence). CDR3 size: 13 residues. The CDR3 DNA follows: TGTGCCAGCAGCCAAGCGGGGACACCAGGCTACACCTTC. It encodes CASSQAGTPGYTF.